This TCR beta chain came from a study of shared clonotypes between healthy human individuals. Turning to the study itself: The plates for each donor numbered three CD4 naive, three CD4 memory, two CD8 naive and one CD8 memory. The study, taken as a whole, reports: Compared with memory subsets, naive subsets generally had larger estimated richness. Some naive CD4 clonotypes, 4% to 6%, turned up in common across a handful of donors.

Authors' methods: From ImmunoSEQ came sequences covering only the junction and carrying no quality scores, so filtering differed. Produced via immunoSEQ multiplex PCR; TCRdb's table is partial and in-frame only. Clone size and V and J calls were adopted from that table, with D and trimming inferred from the DNA. The sample has 780,000 or so clones; 72% are singletons. The CDR3 covers 14 residues. V lost 6 bases, J lost 6 bases, and 15 bases lay in between. The germline V gene has CDR1 SNHLY and CDR2 FYNNEI. With respect to this clone: What it recognizes is unknown.

The sequenced sample was memory CD4+ T cells sorted from blood. As to subset: CD45RA-negative fraction. The rearrangement uses TRBV2 and TRBJ2-1; D is possibly TRBD2 (5 bases). The sequence came from a woman in her twenties or thirties in good health. The CDR3 DNA sequence: TGTGCCAGCAGGGAGGAACCCAACTCCAATGAGCAGTTCTTC. It encodes CASREEPNSNEQFF.